This T cell receptor (beta chain) was sequenced for a study of cytotoxic CD8 clonotypes in ibrutinib-treated CLL. Study overall: Partial responses totalled about 24 and complete responses 2; after median roughly 71 months, about 14 remained remitted and approximately twelve progressed. Regarding the study as a whole: Public clonotypes were rare and shrank or held steady on treatment.

This clone was detected only a few times. Its antigen remains unidentified. Method: immunoSEQ multiplex PCR; TCRdb's copy keeps in-frame clones and lacks some. The sample carries 250,000 to 350,000 clones, approximately 76% recorded once. The CDR3 covers 15 residues. In germline, CDR1 is SGDLS, CDR2 YYNGEE. The J segment lost 3 bases and the V segment lost 3 bases, leaving 1 base of the junction unmatched. The gene calls are TRBV9 and TRBJ2-1, with TRBD2 matching 12 bases. This TCR derives from a human donor with chronic lymphocytic leukemia. Sequencing used PBMCs, obtained at disease progression, from a patient treated with ibrutinib. In nucleotides, the CDR3 is TGTGCCAGCAGCGCTAGCGGGAGGGTCTACAATGAGCAGTTCTTC. Protein: CASSASGRVYNEQFF.